The 32 T cell receptor beta chains below all came from one sample that was sequenced in a study of blood T cell repertoires in COVID-19. Generated by immunoSEQ multiplex PCR, the TCRdb table keeps only in-frame clones and is missing some. The data show some 240,000 clones, with roughly four fifths seen just once and 3.5% to 5% held by the top ten. The sample consisted of PBMCs or T cells enriched from blood (not recorded which). Receptors were obtained from a man aged 30 to 45 with acute COVID-19.

J is TRBJ2-3 and V is TRBV3-1 (or the pseudogene TRBV3-2); possibly TRBD2 for D (6 bases). Trimming removed 4 bases at V and 0 bases at J, with 11 bases between. The CDR3 extends over 15 amino acids. Germline CDR1 and CDR2: LGHDT and YNNKEL (reference sequence). CDR3 nucleotides: TGTGCCAGCAGCCGACCGGGACTTAGCACAGATACGCAGTATTTT. It translates to CASSRPGLSTDTQYF.

The rearrangement joins TRBV6-5 to TRBJ1-6, with D unclear. CDR1 MNHEY and CDR2 SVGAGI come from the germline V gene. Trimming pared 8 bases from V and 7 bases from J, leaving 9 bases between. This CDR3 comprises 12 residues. CDR3 in DNA: TGTGCCAGCGCCCGGAGAAATTCACCCCTCCACTTT. The encoded protein is CASARRNSPLHF.

This clone was seen a few times. The chain recombines TRBV11-3 with TRBJ2-7; D call uncertain. CDR1 is SGHNT, CDR2 YENEEA, per germline. The CDR3 spans 15 residues. Trimming stripped 5 bases from V and 0 bases from J, with 14 bases between. The CDR3 DNA reads as TGTGCCAGCAGCCTCACTTACCACTGCTCCTACGAGCAGTACGTC. It codes for CASSLTYHCSYEQYV.

This clone has only a few counts. V is TRBV27 and J is TRBJ2-6; no firm D call. Germline CDR1 is MNHEY and CDR2 is SMNVEV (reference sequence). This CDR3 spans 16 amino acids. Trimming shortened V by 5 bases and J by 1 base, and 12 bases separated the two germline ends. CDR3 residues: CASSQQQPSGANVLTF. Written as DNA, the CDR3 is TGTGCCAGCAGTCAACAACAGCCTTCTGGGGCCAACGTCCTGACTTTC.

The chain uses TRBV7-8 and TRBJ1-4; D gene unclear. V was shortened by 1 base and J by 5 bases, with 14 bases between the two germline ends. This CDR3 spans 16 amino acids. The germline gives CDR1 SGHVS, CDR2 FQNEAQ. CDR3 sequence (DNA): TGTGCCAGCAGCTTAGGAATCGGCCCGAGGAATGAAAAACTGTTTTTT. This gives the protein CASSLGIGPRNEKLFF.

The chain joins TRBV5-6 to TRBJ2-3; 11 bases agree with TRBD2. Germline loops: CDR1 SGHDT, CDR2 YYEEEE. The V gene end was trimmed by 5 bases and the J gene end by 4 bases; junction bases not matched to a gene: 12. This CDR3 comprises 17 residues. CDR3 sequence reads: CASSPRGLAGGPDTQYF. Written as DNA, the CDR3 is TGTGCCAGCAGTCCCCGTGGTTTAGCGGGAGGGCCAGATACGCAGTATTTT. The whole variable domain, filled in from reference TRBV5-6 and TRBJ2-3, reads DAGVTQSPTHLIKTRGQQVTLRCSPKSGHDTVSWYQQALGQGPQFIFQYYEEEERQRGNFPDRFSGHQFPNYSSELNVNALLLGDSALYLCASSPRGLAGGPDTQYFGPGTRLTVL.

The chain carries TRBV14 and TRBJ2-5, with TRBD1 matching 7 bases. The CDR3 length is 14 residues. In germline, CDR1 is SGHDN, CDR2 FVKESK. V gave up 3 bases and J gave up 2 bases; unmatched junction bases: 3. For the CDR3, the DNA is TGTGCCAGCAGCCACCGGGACAGACAAGAGACCCAGTACTTC. This gives the protein CASSHRDRQETQYF.

The J gene is TRBJ1-2, the V gene TRBV18, with D possibly being TRBD1 (5 bases). V lost 4 bases and J 3 bases, leaving 15 bases between the germline ends. Germline V gene sequence: CDR1 KGHSH, CDR2 LQKENI. This CDR3 is 15 amino acids long. The CDR3 DNA is TGTGCCAGCTCACGAAGGTCGGACACCGACTATGGCTACACCTTC. Translating gives CASSRRSDTDYGYTF.

This clone has only a few counts. This CDR3 is CAISEGAGHQETQYF. The CDR3 DNA follows: TGTGCCATCAGTGAAGGGGCAGGACACCAAGAGACCCAGTACTTC. The chain employs TRBV10-3 and TRBJ2-5, with a weak D call TRBD1 (5 bases). Per the germline V gene, CDR1 is ENHRY and CDR2 is SYGVKD. V was pared by 3 bases and J by 0 bases, with 11 bases between. The CDR3 contains 15 residues.

This chain joins TRBV7-3 and TRBJ2-5; D might be TRBD2 (6 bases). V gave up 0 bases and J gave up 2 bases, with 13 bases separating them. The CDR3 contains 16 residues. CDR1 is SGHTA and CDR2 is FQGTGA in the germline V gene. The CDR3 DNA follows: TGTGCCAGCAGCTTAACGGGGGGTCTAACACAAGAGACCCAGTACTTC. The encoded protein is CASSLTGGLTQETQYF.

The rearrangement links TRBV27 to TRBJ1-6; D unclear. The germline CDR1 and CDR2 sequences are MNHEY and SMNVEV (reference sequence). CDR3 size: 16 residues. V gave up 3 bases and J gave up 3 bases, with 12 bases separating them. DNA of the CDR3: TGTGCCAGCAGTTTTCGCAAAGAGCTCTATAATTCACCCCTCCACTTT. Translating it yields CASSFRKELYNSPLHF.

Details on this clone: One junction end disagrees with the germline gene, perhaps due to a read error. CDR3 amino acids: CASSSGRGQETQYF. The CDR3 nucleotides are TGTGCCAGCAGCTCGGGGCGGGGGCAAGAGACCCAGTACTTC. J is TRBJ2-5 and V is TRBV5-1; 7 nucleotides line up with TRBD2. This CDR3 has 14 amino acids. CDR1 SGHRS and CDR2 YFSETQ come from the germline V gene.

The CDR3 is CASSPGVETEEAFF. The DNA for the CDR3 is TGTGCCAGCTCACCAGGAGTCGAGACAGAAGAAGCTTTCTTT. This rearrangement joins TRBV18 to TRBJ1-1; possibly TRBD1 for D (5 bases). Germline V gene sequence: CDR1 KGHSH, CDR2 LQKENI. The length of the CDR3 is 14 residues. Trimming left V 2 bases short and J 8 bases short, with 15 bases between.

A word on this clone: One end of the junction varies from germline; a read error may be responsible. The gene calls are TRBV6-5 and TRBJ1-5; maybe TRBD1 (6 bases). CDR1 and CDR2 (germline): MNHEY, SVGAGI. The CDR3 contains 13 residues. The CDR3 loop reads CASRDISGTHGYF. CDR3 sequence (DNA): TGTGCCAGCAGGGACATATCCGGGACACACGGGTATTTT.

This chain uses TRBV6-2 or TRBV6-3 with TRBJ1-1; 8 bases match TRBD1. From germline, CDR1 is MNHEY and CDR2 SVGEGT. CDR3 size: 13 residues. V shed 5 bases, J shed 5 bases, and the junction held 4 bases outside the gene matches. CDR3 amino acids: CASSRQGRTEAFF. The DNA of the CDR3 is TGTGCCAGCAGTAGACAGGGGCGAACTGAAGCTTTCTTT.

V is TRBV7-9 and J is TRBJ2-2, with TRBD1 identical over 12 bases. Unmatched junction bases numbered 6, after V lost 6 bases and J lost 7 bases. Germline CDR1 SEHNR, CDR2 FQNEAQ (reference sequence). The CDR3 totals 15 residues. CDR3 coding DNA: TGTGCCAGCAGATCCGGGACAGGGGGCATCGGGGAGCTGTTTTTT. Translation gives CASRSGTGGIGELFF.

This clone occurred once. The chain links TRBV7-8 to TRBJ1-3; D is uncertain. Germline CDR1 reads SGHVS; CDR2 reads FQNEAQ. This CDR3 comprises 16 residues. Trimming removed 2 bases at V and 4 bases at J, with 15 bases between. DNA of the CDR3: TGTGCCAGCAGCTTAACTATACGGGAGGGAGGAAACACCATATATTTT. Amino acids: CASSLTIREGGNTIYF.

The chain employs TRBV5-1 and TRBJ2-1, with a tentative D call TRBD1 (5 bases). The CDR3 has 15 amino acids. Germline CDR1 and CDR2: SGHRS and YFSETQ. The ends were cut back, 4 bases at V and 6 bases at J, with 17 bases in the middle. CDR3 bases: TGCGCCAGCAGCCGTTCCGGCAGGGTGGGCAATGAGCAGTTCTTC. It specifies CASSRSGRVGNEQFF.

The V call is TRBV5-1, the J call TRBJ2-5; D not certain. Germline CDR1 reads SGHRS; CDR2 reads YFSETQ. The germline V and J ends were trimmed by 4 bases and 4 bases, with 11 bases remaining between them. The CDR3 totals 13 residues. The CDR3, as DNA: TGCGCCAGCAGCCCCACATCATCAGAGACCCAGTACTTC. It yields the protein CASSPTSSETQYF.

A single count supports this clone. V usage is TRBV6-5 and J usage is TRBJ2-3, with D possibly matching TRBD2 (5 bases). Germline V gene sequence: CDR1 MNHEY, CDR2 SVGAGI. V lost 8 bases, J lost 0 bases, and 12 bases lay in between. This CDR3 has 14 residues. The CDR3 region is CASEGQFSTDTQYF. In DNA, the CDR3 is TGTGCCAGCGAGGGCCAGTTTAGCACAGATACGCAGTATTTT.

The chain employs TRBV19 and TRBJ1-1, with 9 bases fitting TRBD1. Germline V gene sequence: CDR1 LNHDA, CDR2 SQIVND (reference sequence). The CDR3 is 15 residues long. V lost 9 bases and J lost 3; bases outside the gene matches: 11. CDR3 nucleotides: TGTGCCAGCCTTACAGGGGGCGCAGGTTACACTGAAGCTTTCTTT. This codes for CASLTGGAGYTEAFF.

V is TRBV19 and J is TRBJ1-6; D is undetermined. Trimming removed 2 bases from V and 10 bases from J, with 9 bases in between. The CDR3 is made up of 13 amino acids. Germline V CDR1 and CDR2: LNHDA, SQIVND (reference sequence). CDR3 in amino acids: CASSIRRESPLHF. The CDR3 DNA reads TGTGCCAGTAGTATAAGGAGGGAATCACCCCTCCACTTT. Combining the CDR3 with reference TRBV19 and TRBJ1-6 gives the whole variable domain DGGITQSPKYLFRKEGQNVTLSCEQNLNHDAMYWYRQDPGQGLRLIYYSQIVNDFQKGDIAEGYSVSREKKESFPLTVTSAQKNPTAFYLCASSIRRESPLHFGNGTRLTVT.

This clone has just one count. This chain connects TRBV28 to TRBJ1-4, with 7 bases lining up with TRBD1. The V segment lost 3 bases and the J segment 8 bases; nucleotides outside the gene matches: 9. Germline CDR1 is MDHEN and CDR2 is SYDVKM. This CDR3 has 15 residues. The CDR3 DNA follows: TGTGCCAGCAGTTTCCTCTCAGGGGGTAGAGAAAAACTGTTTTTT. Translating it yields CASSFLSGGREKLFF. Supplemented by reference TRBV28 and TRBJ1-4, the full variable domain reads DVKVTQSSRYLVKRTGEKVFLECVQDMDHENMFWYRQDPGLGLRLIYFSYDVKMKEKGDIPEGYSVSREKKERFSLILESASTNQTSMYLCASSFLSGGREKLFFGSGTQLSVL.

On this clone: At one boundary the junction diverges from the germline segment, which might be a read error. The chain carries TRBV5-1 and TRBJ2-1, with 15 bases identical to TRBD2. CDR3 length equals 17 residues. Germline lookup yields CDR1 SGHRS and CDR2 YFSETQ. Here the CDR3 reads CASSWGLAGGLYNEQFF. In DNA, the CDR3 is TGTGCCAGCAGCTGGGGACTAGCGGGAGGCCTCTACAATGAGCAGTTCTTC.

Only a few counts were recorded for this clone. This chain links TRBV4-3 with TRBJ1-1, with 9 bases lining up with TRBD1. This CDR3 has 14 residues. CDR1 and CDR2 (germline): LGHNA, YSLEER. Trimming at V came to 5 bases and at J to 5 bases, leaving 6 bases not matched to a gene. CDR3 DNA sequence: TGCGCCAGCAGCAAGGGACAGGGTTGGACTGAAGCTTTCTTT. This encodes CASSKGQGWTEAFF.

For this clone: An end of the junction does not agree with germline; a read error may underlie this. The chain has TRBV5-1 and TRBJ1-2; the match to TRBD1 covers 7 bases. The CDR3 covers 17 residues. The germline V gene encodes CDR1 SGHRS and CDR2 YFSETQ. CDR3 sequence (DNA): TGTGCCAGCAGCTTGGTAGGGGGCACATCGTTCTCCTATGGCTACACCTTC. Amino acid sequence: CASSLVGGTSFSYGYTF.

V and J are TRBV24-1 and TRBJ2-2; D possibly corresponds to TRBD1 (7 bases). The ends were cut back, 0 bases at V and 3 bases at J, with 13 bases in the middle. Germline-derived CDR1 and CDR2 are KGHDR and SFDVKD. The CDR3 loop spans 17 amino acids. The CDR3 spells CATSDLEGRGDTGELFF. In nucleotides, the CDR3 is TGTGCCACCAGTGATTTGGAGGGCAGGGGGGACACCGGGGAGCTGTTTTTT.

CDR3 sequence reads: CASSLTTEGSQHF. CDR3 bases: TGTGCCAGCAGCTTGACGACGGAGGGGTCCCAGCATTTT. The chain links TRBV7-8 to TRBJ1-5, with D perhaps TRBD1 (5 bases). V gave up 3 bases and J gave up 11 bases, with 14 bases separating them. The CDR3 covers 13 residues. CDR1 is SGHVS, CDR2 FQNEAQ, per germline.

The chain uses TRBV27 and TRBJ2-5; TRBD1 matches 7 bases. Germline CDR1 and CDR2: MNHEY and SMNVEV (reference sequence). CDR3 size: 14 residues. Germline trimming cut 5 bases from V and 5 bases from J; bases unmatched to any gene: 8. Written as DNA, the CDR3 is TGTGCCAGCAGTCCGCGACAGGGATACGAGACCCAGTACTTC. This encodes CASSPRQGYETQYF.

This chain joins TRBV29-1 and TRBJ1-1, with 8 bases that match TRBD1. CDR1 and CDR2 from the germline V gene are SQVTM and ANQGSEA. The CDR3 sequence is 14 residues long. Trimming cost V 5 bases and J 8 bases; bases outside gene matches: 13. CDR3 sequence reads: CSVITYSAGGEAFF. The CDR3 coding sequence is TGCAGCGTTATTACTTATTCGGCAGGGGGCGAAGCTTTCTTT. The full variable domain, rest sourced from reference TRBV29-1 and TRBJ1-1, is SAVISQKPSRDICQRGTSLTIQCQVDSQVTMMFWYRQQPGQSLTLIATANQGSEATYESGFVIDKFPISRPNLTFSTLTVSNMSPEDSSIYLCSVITYSAGGEAFFGQGTRLTVV.

The chain links TRBV27 to TRBJ1-2; 9 nucleotides match TRBD1. This CDR3 is built from 16 residues. The germline gives CDR1 MNHEY, CDR2 SMNVEV (reference sequence). V was pared by 6 bases and J by 2 bases, with 10 bases of the junction left unmatched. The CDR3 sequence: CASSPGTGFTNYGYTF. CDR3 DNA: TGTGCCAGCAGCCCGGGGACAGGGTTTACAAACTATGGCTACACCTTC.

The gene calls are TRBV7-8 and TRBJ2-7; 8 nucleotides match TRBD2. The CDR3 covers 15 residues. Trimming took 2 bases from V and 7 from J; bases not matched to a gene: 10. Germline V gene data show CDR1 as SGHVS and CDR2 as FQNEAQ. The CDR3 sequence is CASSLQAGALGEQYV. The DNA of the CDR3 is TGTGCCAGCAGCTTACAAGCGGGGGCTTTAGGAGAGCAGTACGTC.